The 32 T cell receptor beta chains reported below all come from one sample, sequenced in a study of CXCR3-negative and CXCR3-positive naive CD8 T cells. UMI-labeled 5' RACE TRB cDNA libraries were prepared from the cells. TCRdb reprocessed the 5' RACE reads, with one entry per CDR3 protein and no DNA. Its table records 20,000 to 30,000 distinct CDR3 sequences. The sequencing sample was made of naive CXCR3- CD8+ T cells from blood. Subset in this sample: CD45RO-CCR7+CD27+CD95- naive CD8+ T cells lacking CXCR3 (TNR3-). Every receptor here comes from a human donor in good health. Some clones in this sample may be carry-over from other donors' samples.

CDR3 amino acids: CASSHYVGPEETQYF. The chain uses TRBV7-9 and TRBJ2-5; absent DNA, TCRdb's TRBD2 call cannot be checked. Germline CDR1 and CDR2: SEHNR and FQNEAQ (reference sequence). The CDR3 consists of 15 residues.

The rearrangement joins TRBV15 to TRBJ2-7; TCRdb picks TRBD1, but there is no DNA to check that call. The CDR3 is 13 residues long. Per germline, CDR1 LNHNV and CDR2 YYDKDF (reference sequence). CDR3 sequence reads: CATSSVRPGEQYF.

CDR3 residues: CASSFTGVGEDEQYF. The genes are TRBV7-6 and TRBJ2-7; the D call of TRBD1 rests on TCRdb alone, since no DNA is present to check it. Germline V gives CDR1 SGHVS, CDR2 FNYEAQ. The CDR3 runs to 15 residues. Complete variable domain (other parts from reference TRBV7-6 and TRBJ2-7): GAGVSQSPRYKVTKRGQDVALRCDPISGHVSLYWYRQALGQGPEFLTYFNYEAQQDKSGLPNDRFSAERPEGSISTLTIQRTEQRDSAMYRCASSFTGVGEDEQYFGPGTRLTVT.

Frequency places this clonotype as medium-sized. The CDR3 here is CASSYSSVGQTYEQYF. This rearrangement joins TRBV6-2 or TRBV6-3 to TRBJ2-7; TCRdb's D call of TRBD1 is untestable without DNA. CDR1 and CDR2 (germline): MNHEY, SVGEGT. The CDR3 contains 16 residues.

Its frequency marks this clonotype as medium-sized. The chain combines TRBV20-1 with TRBJ2-3. Germline-derived CDR1 and CDR2 are DFQATT and SNEGSKA (reference sequence). The CDR3 consists of 14 residues. CDR3 residues: CSGYSVLSADTQYF.

V gene TRBV27 combines with J gene TRBJ2-7; TCRdb's D call of TRBD1 is untestable without DNA. Germline V gene data show CDR1 as MNHEY and CDR2 as SMNVEV (reference sequence). This CDR3 comprises 14 residues. CDR3: CAIAPGTGGYEQYF.

V gene TRBV20-1 combines with J gene TRBJ2-1; the TCRdb call, TRBD2, lacks DNA for checking. Germline V gene sequence: CDR1 DFQATT, CDR2 SNEGSKA (reference sequence). The CDR3 runs 17 residues. The CDR3 sequence is CSAPRGTSGDSHNEQFF.

This chain's CDR3 is CASRGQFVAFF. This chain joins TRBV28 and TRBJ1-1; TCRdb designates TRBD1, a call that cannot be tested without DNA. The CDR3 is 11 amino acids. Germline assignment: CDR1 MDHEN and CDR2 SYDVKM.

The chain has TRBV7-2 and TRBJ2-1. Germline lookup yields CDR1 SGHTA and CDR2 FQGNSA. The CDR3 runs to 16 residues. CDR3 amino acids: CASSQLVSDAYNEQFF.

CDR3 protein: CSAPGGTEFYGYTF. The chain recombines TRBV20-1 with TRBJ1-2. Germline CDR1 and CDR2: DFQATT and SNEGSKA (reference sequence). The CDR3 consists of 14 residues.

The V gene is TRBV6-5, the J gene TRBJ1-1. There are 12 residues in the CDR3. CDR1 MNHEY and CDR2 SVGAGI come from the germline V gene. CDR3 region: CASSYLNTEAFF.

The rearrangement links TRBV7-3 to TRBJ2-1. CDR1 SGHTA and CDR2 FQGTGA come from the germline V gene. This CDR3 is built from 15 residues. This CDR3 is CASSHTVSKLNEQFF. Together with reference TRBV7-3 and TRBJ2-1, the CDR3 gives the full variable domain: GAGVSQTPSNKVTEKGKYVELRCDPISGHTALYWYRQSLGQGPEFLIYFQGTGAADDSGLPNDRFFAVRPEGSVSTLKIQRTERGDSAVYLCASSHTVSKLNEQFFGPGTRLTVL.

The V and J genes are TRBV6-5 and TRBJ2-7; TCRdb returns TRBD1, unconfirmable since there is no DNA. The CDR3 sequence is 14 residues long. Germline assignment: CDR1 MNHEY and CDR2 SVGAGI. The CDR3 spells CASSIRGQLYEQYF.

The chain links TRBV4-1 to TRBJ1-2; the TCRdb D gene call, TRBD1, has no DNA to confirm it. The CDR3 is 13 residues long. The V gene's germline CDR1 is MGHRA and CDR2 YSYEKL. CDR3 in amino acids: CASSQRTGDGYTF.

The gene calls are TRBV15 and TRBJ2-3. This CDR3 spans 13 amino acids. CDR1 LNHNV and CDR2 YYDKDF come from the germline V gene (reference sequence). The CDR3 region is CATERVYADTQYF.

The chain is built from TRBV19 and TRBJ2-6; as DNA is missing, the TRBD1 call by TCRdb cannot be tested. The CDR3 extends over 17 amino acids. The germline V gene has CDR1 LNHDA and CDR2 SQIVND (reference sequence). The chain's CDR3 is CASRVGRGPVGANVLTF.

V usage is TRBV15 and J usage is TRBJ1-4; the D call from TCRdb, TRBD1, cannot be confirmed without DNA. Looked up from germline, CDR1 is LNHNV and CDR2 is YYDKDF (reference sequence). The CDR3 consists of 14 residues. This CDR3 reads CATGGKTRGEKLFF.

The chain has TRBV5-1 and TRBJ2-7; there is no DNA to check the TCRdb D call of TRBD1. The CDR3 length is 14 residues. From germline, CDR1 is SGHRS and CDR2 YFSETQ. The chain's CDR3 is CASSAGLGRDEQYF.

The chain is built from TRBV10-3 and TRBJ2-5; TCRdb's D gene call, TRBD1, goes unchecked for lack of DNA. Germline assignment: CDR1 ENHRY and CDR2 SYGVKD. This CDR3 is built from 19 residues. CDR3 sequence reads: CAISVKWGTDRANQETQYF.

This chain links TRBV27 with TRBJ2-7; TCRdb gives TRBD1 as the D gene, but with no DNA this cannot be confirmed. This CDR3 is built from 13 residues. The germline CDR1 and CDR2 sequences are MNHEY and SMNVEV (reference sequence). The CDR3 is CASSLGQGFEQYF.

The chain uses TRBV20-1 and TRBJ2-1; the D call of TRBD2 rests on TCRdb alone, since no DNA is present to check it. CDR3 length equals 12 residues. Germline loops: CDR1 DFQATT, CDR2 SNEGSKA (reference sequence). CDR3 sequence: CSARGLVGEQFF.

J is TRBJ2-2 and V is TRBV29-1. The germline V gene encodes CDR1 SQVTM and CDR2 ANQGSEA. The CDR3 has 15 amino acids. The CDR3 sequence is CSVEEQPANTGELFF.

The rearrangement uses TRBV4-1 and TRBJ2-2; TCRdb returns TRBD1, unconfirmable since there is no DNA. Germline CDR1 and CDR2: MGHRA and YSYEKL. The CDR3 is 18 residues long. CDR3 sequence: CASSQTLVGAGNTGELFF.

The V and J genes are TRBV29-1 and TRBJ2-3; the D call from TCRdb, TRBD2, cannot be confirmed without DNA. Germline values: CDR1 SQVTM, CDR2 ANQGSEA. The CDR3 runs 16 residues. CDR3 loop: CSVENWAAGGQDTQYF.

The CDR3 loop reads CASSRAGTDTQYF. The chain is built from TRBV12-3 or TRBV12-4 and TRBJ2-3. The CDR3 has 13 amino acids.

The CDR3: CSVLDGSDEKLFF. This chain connects TRBV29-1 to TRBJ1-4. Germline CDR1 reads SQVTM; CDR2 reads ANQGSEA. The CDR3 extends over 13 amino acids.

The V and J genes are TRBV20-1 and TRBJ1-1. The CDR3 totals 11 residues. CDR1 and CDR2 (germline): DFQATT, SNEGSKA (reference sequence). This CDR3 is CSTRRNTEAFF.

The V and J genes are TRBV9 and TRBJ2-1; the TRBD1 assignment by TCRdb is unverifiable without DNA. There are 14 residues in the CDR3. Germline loops: CDR1 SGDLS, CDR2 YYNGEE. CDR3 region: CASSGKDSHNEQFF.

The gene calls are TRBV6-2 or TRBV6-3 and TRBJ2-1; TCRdb gives TRBD1 as the D gene, but with no DNA this cannot be confirmed. CDR1 is MNHEY, CDR2 SVGEGT, per germline. The CDR3 runs 15 residues. The CDR3 spells CASSPWEAPHNEQFF.

This chain uses TRBV20-1 with TRBJ2-5; TCRdb calls TRBD2, which cannot be checked without DNA. This CDR3 is 18 amino acids long. CDR1 and CDR2 (germline): DFQATT, SNEGSKA (reference sequence). The CDR3 region is CSATARLLAGGMQETQYF.

V usage is TRBV29-1 and J usage is TRBJ1-1; there is no DNA to check the TCRdb D call of TRBD1. Per the germline V gene, CDR1 is SQVTM and CDR2 is ANQGSEA. This CDR3 is built from 12 residues. CDR3 region: CSFQQGGAEAFF.

The V and J genes are TRBV20-1 and TRBJ2-7; checking the TCRdb D call of TRBD1 is not possible without DNA. The CDR3 loop spans 15 amino acids. Looked up from germline, CDR1 is DFQATT and CDR2 is SNEGSKA (reference sequence). The CDR3 sequence: CSARDRDRAHYEQYF.